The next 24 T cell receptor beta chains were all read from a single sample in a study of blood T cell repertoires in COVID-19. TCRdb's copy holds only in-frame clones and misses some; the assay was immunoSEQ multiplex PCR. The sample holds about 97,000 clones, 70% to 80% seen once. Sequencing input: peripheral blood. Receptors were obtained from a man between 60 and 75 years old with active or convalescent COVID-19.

The CDR3 protein is CASSPTFYGYTF. For the CDR3, the DNA is TGTGCCAGCTCACCGACATTTTATGGCTACACCTTC. The chain has TRBV18 and TRBJ1-2; D is unclear. The V end was cut by 3 bases, the J end by 5 bases, with 7 bases between. This CDR3 has 12 amino acids. Germline V gene data show CDR1 as KGHSH and CDR2 as LQKENI.

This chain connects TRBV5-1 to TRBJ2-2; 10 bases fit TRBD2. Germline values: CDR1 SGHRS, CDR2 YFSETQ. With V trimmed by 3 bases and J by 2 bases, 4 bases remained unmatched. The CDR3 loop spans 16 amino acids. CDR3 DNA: TGCGCCAGCAGCTCTCGGACTAGCGGAAACACCGGGGAGCTGTTTTTT. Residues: CASSSRTSGNTGELFF.

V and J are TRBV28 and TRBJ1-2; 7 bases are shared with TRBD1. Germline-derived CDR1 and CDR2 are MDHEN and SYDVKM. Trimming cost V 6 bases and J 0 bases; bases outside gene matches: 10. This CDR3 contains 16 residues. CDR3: CASRLRSGTANYGYTF. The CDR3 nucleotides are TGTGCCAGCAGATTAAGATCTGGGACAGCTAACTATGGCTACACCTTC.

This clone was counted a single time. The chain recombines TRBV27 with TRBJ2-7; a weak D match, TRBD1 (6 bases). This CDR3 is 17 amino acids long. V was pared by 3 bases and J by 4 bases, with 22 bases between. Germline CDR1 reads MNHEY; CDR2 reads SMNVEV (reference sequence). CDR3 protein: CASSLRHPGQGFYEQYF. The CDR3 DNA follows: TGTGCCAGCAGTTTGCGACATCCGGGACAAGGGTTTTACGAGCAGTACTTC.

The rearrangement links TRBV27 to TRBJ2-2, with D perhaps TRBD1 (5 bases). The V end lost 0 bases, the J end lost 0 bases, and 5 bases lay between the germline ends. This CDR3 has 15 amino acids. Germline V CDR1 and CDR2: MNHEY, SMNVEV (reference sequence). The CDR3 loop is CASSLSRANTGELFF. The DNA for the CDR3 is TGTGCCAGCAGTTTATCCAGGGCGAACACCGGGGAGCTGTTTTTT.

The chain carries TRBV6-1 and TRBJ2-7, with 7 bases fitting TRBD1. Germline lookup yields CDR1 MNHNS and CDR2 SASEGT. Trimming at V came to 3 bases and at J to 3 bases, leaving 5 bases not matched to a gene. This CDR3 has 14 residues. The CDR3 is CASSETGWDYEQYF. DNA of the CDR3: TGTGCCAGCAGTGAGACAGGGTGGGACTACGAGCAGTACTTC.

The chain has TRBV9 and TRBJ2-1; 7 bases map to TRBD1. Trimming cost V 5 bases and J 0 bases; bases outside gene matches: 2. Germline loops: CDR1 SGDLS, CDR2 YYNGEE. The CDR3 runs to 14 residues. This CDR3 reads CASSNRGSYNEQFF. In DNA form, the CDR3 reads TGTGCCAGCAGTAACAGGGGCTCCTACAATGAGCAGTTCTTC.

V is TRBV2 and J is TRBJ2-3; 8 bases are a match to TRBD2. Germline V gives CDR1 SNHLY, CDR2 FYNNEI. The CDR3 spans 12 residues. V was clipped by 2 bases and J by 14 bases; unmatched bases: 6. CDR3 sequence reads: CASSESGGPPYF. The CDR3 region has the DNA TGTGCCAGCAGTGAATCGGGAGGGCCCCCGTATTTT.

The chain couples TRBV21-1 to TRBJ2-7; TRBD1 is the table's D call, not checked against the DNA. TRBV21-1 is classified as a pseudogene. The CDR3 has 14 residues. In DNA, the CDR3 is TGTGCCAGCAGCGACAGGGGGAGCTCCTACGAGCAGTACGTC. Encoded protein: CASSDRGSSYEQYV.

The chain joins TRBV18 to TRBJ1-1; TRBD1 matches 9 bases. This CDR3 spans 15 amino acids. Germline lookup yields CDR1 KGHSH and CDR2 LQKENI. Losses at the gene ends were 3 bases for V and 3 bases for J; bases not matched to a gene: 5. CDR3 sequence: CASSPTGGKDTEAFF. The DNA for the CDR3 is TGTGCCAGCTCACCTACAGGGGGCAAGGACACTGAAGCTTTCTTT.

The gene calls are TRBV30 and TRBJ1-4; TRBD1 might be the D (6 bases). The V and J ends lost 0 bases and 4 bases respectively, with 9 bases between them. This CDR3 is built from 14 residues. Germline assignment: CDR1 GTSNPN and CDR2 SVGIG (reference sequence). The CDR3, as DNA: TGTGCCTGGAGTGTAGGGGGAAATAATGAAAAACTGTTTTTT. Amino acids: CAWSVGGNNEKLFF.

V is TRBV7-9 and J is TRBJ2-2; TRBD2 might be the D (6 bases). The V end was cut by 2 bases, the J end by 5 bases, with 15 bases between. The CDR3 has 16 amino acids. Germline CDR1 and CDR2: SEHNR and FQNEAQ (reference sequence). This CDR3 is CASSLLGRAGTGELFF. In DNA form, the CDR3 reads TGTGCCAGCAGCTTACTGGGCAGGGCGGGGACCGGGGAGCTGTTTTTT.

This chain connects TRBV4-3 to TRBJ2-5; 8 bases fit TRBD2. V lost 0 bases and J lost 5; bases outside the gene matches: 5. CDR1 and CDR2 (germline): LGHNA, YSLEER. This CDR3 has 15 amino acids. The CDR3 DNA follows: TGCGCCAGCAGCCAAGATTGGCGGGAGGTGGAGACCCAGTACTTC. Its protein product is CASSQDWREVETQYF.

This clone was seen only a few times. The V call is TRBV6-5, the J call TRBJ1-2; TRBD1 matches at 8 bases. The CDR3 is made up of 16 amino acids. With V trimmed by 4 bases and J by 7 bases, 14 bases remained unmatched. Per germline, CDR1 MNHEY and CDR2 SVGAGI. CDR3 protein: CASSSIARTGRGGYTF. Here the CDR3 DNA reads TGTGCCAGCAGTTCCATAGCAAGGACAGGGAGAGGTGGCTACACCTTC.

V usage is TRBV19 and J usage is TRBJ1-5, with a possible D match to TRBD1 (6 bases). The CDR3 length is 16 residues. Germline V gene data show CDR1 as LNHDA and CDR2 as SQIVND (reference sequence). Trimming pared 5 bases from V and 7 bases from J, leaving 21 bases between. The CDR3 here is CASSVLTGRSEQPQHF. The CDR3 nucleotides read TGTGCCAGTAGTGTGCTGACAGGAAGGTCTGAGCAGCCCCAGCATTTT. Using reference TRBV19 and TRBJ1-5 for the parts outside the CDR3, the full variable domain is DGGITQSPKYLFRKEGQNVTLSCEQNLNHDAMYWYRQDPGQGLRLIYYSQIVNDFQKGDIAEGYSVSREKKESFPLTVTSAQKNPTAFYLCASSVLTGRSEQPQHFGDGTRLSIL.

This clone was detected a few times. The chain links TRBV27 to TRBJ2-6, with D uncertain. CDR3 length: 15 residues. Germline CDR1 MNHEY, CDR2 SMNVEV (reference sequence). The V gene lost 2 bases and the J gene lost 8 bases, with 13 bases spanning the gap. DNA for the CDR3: TGTGCCAGCAGTTTACCCCTATATCGGTCCAACGTCCTGACTTTC. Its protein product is CASSLPLYRSNVLTF.

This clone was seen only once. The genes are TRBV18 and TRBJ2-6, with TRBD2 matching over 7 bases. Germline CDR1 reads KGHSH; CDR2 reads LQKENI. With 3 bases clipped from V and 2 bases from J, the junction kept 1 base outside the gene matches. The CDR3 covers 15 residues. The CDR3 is CASSPGLAGANVLTF. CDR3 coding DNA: TGTGCCAGCTCACCCGGACTAGCTGGGGCCAACGTCCTGACTTTC. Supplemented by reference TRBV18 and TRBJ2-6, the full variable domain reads NAGVMQNPRHLVRRRGQEARLRCSPMKGHSHVYWYRQLPEEGLKFMVYLQKENIIDESGMPKERFSAEFPKEGPSILRIQQVVRGDSAAYFCASSPGLAGANVLTFGAGSRLTVL.

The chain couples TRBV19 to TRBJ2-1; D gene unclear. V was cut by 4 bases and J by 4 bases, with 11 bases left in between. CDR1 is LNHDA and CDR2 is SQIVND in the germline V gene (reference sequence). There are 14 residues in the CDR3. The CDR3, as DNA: TGTGCCAGTAGTACCCAGAAGACATACAATGAGCAGTTCTTC. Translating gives CASSTQKTYNEQFF.

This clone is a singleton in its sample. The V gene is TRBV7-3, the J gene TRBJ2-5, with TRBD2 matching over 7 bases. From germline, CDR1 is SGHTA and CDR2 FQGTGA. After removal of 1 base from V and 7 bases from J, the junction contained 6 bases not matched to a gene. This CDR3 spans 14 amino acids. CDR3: CASSLMGTTRTQYF. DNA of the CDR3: TGTGCCAGCAGCTTAATGGGGACTACCCGGACCCAGTACTTC.

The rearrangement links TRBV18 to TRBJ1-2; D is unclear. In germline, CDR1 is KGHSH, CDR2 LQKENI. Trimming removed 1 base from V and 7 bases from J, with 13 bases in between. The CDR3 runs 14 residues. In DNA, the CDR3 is TGTGCCAGCTCACCACAGGGATATGAGGGTGGCTACACCTTC. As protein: CASSPQGYEGGYTF.

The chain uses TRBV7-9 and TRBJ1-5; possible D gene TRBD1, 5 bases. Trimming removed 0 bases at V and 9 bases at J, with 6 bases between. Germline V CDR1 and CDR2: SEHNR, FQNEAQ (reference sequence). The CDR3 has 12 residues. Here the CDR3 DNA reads TGTGCCAGCAGCTTAGCGGGGGGGCCCCAGCATTTT. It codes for CASSLAGGPQHF.

The CDR3 bases are TGTGCCAGCTCACCACCCAGAACCAATCCCTACAATGAGCAGTTCTTC. It encodes CASSPPRTNPYNEQFF. The chain links TRBV18 to TRBJ2-1; no definite D call. Germline V lookup: CDR1 KGHSH, CDR2 LQKENI. Trimming shortened V by 0 bases and J by 2 bases, and 11 bases separated the two germline ends. The CDR3 is 16 amino acids.

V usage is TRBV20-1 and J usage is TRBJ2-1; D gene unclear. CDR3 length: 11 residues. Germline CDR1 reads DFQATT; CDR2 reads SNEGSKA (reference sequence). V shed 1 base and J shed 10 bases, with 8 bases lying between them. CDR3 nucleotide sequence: TGCAGTGCTAGAGCGAGCCACGAGCAGTTCTTC. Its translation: CSARASHEQFF.

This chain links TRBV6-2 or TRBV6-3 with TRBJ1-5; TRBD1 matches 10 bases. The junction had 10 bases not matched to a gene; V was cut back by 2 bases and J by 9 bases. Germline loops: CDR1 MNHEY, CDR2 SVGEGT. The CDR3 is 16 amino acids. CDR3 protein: CASSYGPGQGMRPQHF. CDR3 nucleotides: TGTGCCAGCAGTTACGGGCCGGGACAGGGGATGAGGCCCCAGCATTTT.